A selection of T cell receptor beta chains follows, all from one sample in a study of T cell responses to AZD1222 COVID-19 vaccine. The data were produced by immunoSEQ multiplex PCR, yet TCRdb's version contains in-frame clones alone and is incomplete. The sample has 210,000 or so clones, roughly 94% seen once. The sequencing here drew on peripheral blood, taken 28 days after the second dose of the MenACWY control vaccine. The receptors derive from an adult who received the MenACWY meningococcal vaccine as a control. Each CDR3 is given with its conserved first and last residue. A D gene is named only where the DNA matches it firmly. Clone size is stated in some rows and not others, as once, few, many or a class when expanded.

.,TRBJ2-7,.,TRBV7-8,CASSQAYEQYF,TGTGCCAGCAGCCAAGCCTACGAGCAGTACTTC
.,TRBJ1-4,.,TRBV7-8,CASSLDSGNRKLFF,TGTGCCAGCAGCTTAGACAGCGGCAATCGAAAACTGTTTTTT
.,TRBJ1-5,.,TRBV15,CATSRVLGVGVGSNQPQHF,TGTGCCACCAGCAGAGTCTTGGGCGTTGGGGTCGGGAGCAATCAGCCCCAGCATTTT
.,TRBJ2-3,.,TRBV24-1,CATSDRGRPDTQYF,TGTGCCACCAGTGATCGTGGCCGACCAGATACGCAGTATTTT
.,TRBJ2-7,TRBD1,TRBV5-1,CASSPGTASYEQYF,TGCGCCAGCAGCCCCGGGACAGCGAGCTACGAGCAGTACTTC
few,TRBJ2-2,.,TRBV6-4,CASSDSPGGDTGELFF,TGTGCCAGCAGTGACTCGCCCGGGGGCGACACCGGGGAGCTGTTTTTT
.,TRBJ1-5,.,TRBV5-4,CASSLRGQFGLNQPQHF,TGTGCCAGCAGCTTAAGAGGACAGTTTGGGCTCAATCAGCCCCAGCATTTT
.,TRBJ2-3,.,TRBV7-2,CASSPGFTSTDTQYF,TGTGCCAGCAGCCCCGGGTTCACTAGCACAGATACGCAGTATTTT
.,TRBJ2-3,TRBD2,TRBV5-4,CASSSLAADTQYF,TGTGCCAGCAGCTCACTAGCGGCAGATACGCAGTATTTT
.,TRBJ2-7,TRBD1,TRBV27,CASSLQGQGAFVQYF,TGTGCCAGCAGCTTGCAAGGACAGGGCGCGTTTGTGCAGTACTTC
.,TRBJ2-5,.,TRBV3-1/TRBV3-2,CASSQASPETQYF,TGTGCCAGCAGCCAAGCCAGCCCCGAGACCCAGTACTTC
.,TRBJ2-2,TRBD1,TRBV5-6,CASSPRTGAGELFF,TGTGCCAGCAGCCCCCGGACAGGGGCCGGGGAGCTGTTTTTT
.,TRBJ2-2,.,TRBV7-2,CASSFGQRSGELFF,TGTGCCAGCAGCTTCGGACAGCGTTCCGGGGAGCTGTTTTTT
.,TRBJ2-7,TRBD1,TRBV10-3,CAIRSSDRGYEQYF,TGTGCCATTCGGTCCTCCGACAGGGGTTACGAGCAGTACTTC
.,TRBJ1-2,.,TRBV7-9,CASSGRVAYGYTF,TGTGCCAGCAGCGGTAGGGTTGCCTATGGCTACACCTTC
.,TRBJ1-2,.,TRBV28,CASSLYGPGYGYTF,TGTGCCAGCAGTTTATATGGGCCGGGCTATGGCTACACCTTC
.,TRBJ2-1,.,TRBV14,CASSQDWSSYNEQFF,TGTGCCAGCAGCCAAGACTGGAGCTCCTACAATGAGCAGTTCTTC
.,TRBJ2-1,.,TRBV9,CASSELGSSYNEQFF,TGTGCCAGCAGCGAACTAGGGAGCTCCTACAATGAGCAGTTCTTC
.,TRBJ2-1,.,TRBV5-1,CASSLSGEQFF,TGCGCCAGCAGCTTATCGGGTGAGCAGTTCTTC
.,TRBJ2-1,.,TRBV7-6,CASSLWGRGIDEQFF,TGTGCCAGCAGCTTATGGGGCCGGGGGATCGATGAGCAGTTCTTC
.,TRBJ1-5,TRBD1,TRBV11-2,CASSLRGGQESQPQHF,TGTGCCAGCAGCTTAAGGGGTGGACAGGAATCCCAGCCCCAGCATTTT
.,TRBJ2-6,.,TRBV4-2,CASSPYELGTPRSGANVLTF,TGTGCCAGCAGCCCCTATGAACTCGGGACGCCTCGTTCTGGGGCCAACGTCCTGACTTTC
.,TRBJ2-5,TRBD2,TRBV3-1/TRBV3-2,CASSQAAGLGGETQYF,TGTGCCAGCAGCCAAGCAGCGGGACTAGGAGGGGAGACCCAGTACTTC
.,TRBJ2-6,.,TRBV24-1,CATSDAAWGGVLTF,TGTGCCACCAGTGATGCCGCCTGGGGCGGGGTCCTGACTTTC
.,TRBJ2-7,TRBD1,TRBV5-1,CASSLAGTGTYEQYF,TGCGCCAGCAGCTTGGCCGGGACAGGTACCTACGAGCAGTACTTC
.,TRBJ2-7,.,TRBV5-4,CASSLAGTASYEQYF,TGTGCCAGCAGCTTGGCCGGGACCGCCTCCTACGAGCAGTACTTC
.,TRBJ2-3,.,TRBV5-4,CASSRSAGTFTDTQYF,TGTGCCAGCAGCAGGAGCGCCGGGACATTCACAGATACGCAGTATTTT
.,TRBJ2-7,TRBD1,TRBV30,CAWSPGQVHEQYF,TGTGCCTGGAGCCCGGGACAGGTCCACGAGCAGTACTTC
.,TRBJ1-1,.,TRBV19,CASSPQWAATNTEAFF,TGTGCCAGTAGTCCCCAATGGGCGGCCACGAACACTGAAGCTTTCTTT
.,TRBJ2-7,.,TRBV5-1,CASSLQGGSYEQYF,TGCGCCAGCAGCTTACAGGGTGGGTCCTACGAGCAGTACTTC
.,TRBJ2-2,.,TRBV5-1,CASTLRGHPYTGELFF,TGCGCCAGCACCCTACGGGGACACCCTTACACCGGGGAGCTGTTTTTT
.,TRBJ1-2,TRBD1,TRBV6-5,CASSYGQGAGYTF,TGTGCCAGCAGTTACGGACAGGGGGCGGGTTACACCTTC
.,TRBJ1-2,.,TRBV19,CASSTDRFNYGYTF,TGTGCCAGTAGTACCGACAGGTTTAACTATGGCTACACCTTC
.,TRBJ1-5,.,TRBV18,CASSPSGPNQPQHF,TGTGCCAGCTCACCATCAGGGCCCAATCAGCCCCAGCATTTT
.,TRBJ2-5,.,TRBV2,CASSEAGLAGLYQETQYF,TGTGCCAGCAGTGAAGCGGGGCTAGCAGGGTTGTACCAAGAGACCCAGTACTTC
.,TRBJ2-5,.,TRBV30,CAWSVTGRIQETQYF,TGTGCCTGGAGTGTAACTGGGCGGATCCAAGAGACCCAGTACTTC
.,TRBJ2-7,.,TRBV20-1,CSASYLGPTAPYEQYF,TGCAGTGCGAGTTATCTAGGGCCAACAGCCCCCTACGAGCAGTACTTC
.,TRBJ2-5,TRBD2,TRBV4-3,CASSQDRLAGLKMVETQYF,TGCGCCAGCAGCCAAGACAGACTAGCGGGGCTCAAGATGGTGGAGACCCAGTACTTC
.,TRBJ1-1,TRBD1,TRBV13,CASSFGGTGGAFF,TGTGCCAGCAGCTTCGGTGGGACAGGGGGAGCTTTCTTT
.,TRBJ2-5,.,TRBV19,CASSIFGESQETQYF,TGTGCCAGTAGTATATTCGGGGAGTCACAAGAGACCCAGTACTTC
.,TRBJ2-5,.,TRBV7-2,CASSLVAAQETQYF,TGTGCCAGCAGCTTAGTGGCAGCCCAAGAGACCCAGTACTTC
.,TRBJ1-1,TRBD1,TRBV6-2/TRBV6-3,CASSYSPGRGLMNTEAFF,TGTGCCAGCAGTTACTCCCCGGGCAGGGGGCTCATGAACACTGAAGCTTTCTTT
.,TRBJ2-7,.,TRBV6-5,CASSLATSSRYEQYF,TGTGCCAGCAGTTTAGCGACTAGTTCCCGTTACGAGCAGTACTTC
.,TRBJ1-2,.,TRBV20-1,CSAGRDGYTF,TGCAGTGCTGGTAGGGACGGCTACACCTTC
few,TRBJ2-1,TRBD2,TRBV4-3,CASSPTSGGSYNEQFF,TGCGCCAGCAGCCCGACTAGCGGGGGGTCCTACAATGAGCAGTTCTTC
.,TRBJ1-2,.,TRBV5-1,CASSLVPQGGGYTF,TGCGCCAGCAGCTTGGTACCCCAGGGTGGGGGCTACACCTTC
.,TRBJ2-3,.,TRBV1,CTSSQEGLAGGPVDTQYF,TGCACCAGCAGCCAAGAGGGACTAGCGGGAGGGCCTGTCGATACGCAGTATTTT
.,TRBJ2-2,.,TRBV5-1,CASSLAKDTGELFF,TGCGCCAGCAGCTTAGCGAAGGACACCGGGGAGCTGTTTTTT
.,TRBJ2-6,.,TRBV18,CASSQGAGANVLTF,TGTGCCAGCTCACAGGGAGCTGGGGCCAACGTCCTGACTTTC
.,TRBJ1-2,.,TRBV5-6,CASGSTGGSQYGYTF,TGTGCCAGCGGGTCCACGGGGGGCTCGCAATATGGCTACACCTTC
.,TRBJ2-3,.,TRBV3-1/TRBV3-2,CASSQVTPTDTQYF,TGTGCCAGCAGCCAAGTTACTCCGACAGATACGCAGTATTTT
.,TRBJ1-2,.,TRBV27,CASSPALGANYGYTF,TGTGCCAGCAGTCCAGCGCTGGGGGCGAACTATGGCTACACCTTC
once,TRBJ1-5,TRBD1,TRBV28,CASSPGTGVQPQHF,TGTGCCAGCAGTCCGGGGACAGGGGTCCAGCCCCAGCATTTT